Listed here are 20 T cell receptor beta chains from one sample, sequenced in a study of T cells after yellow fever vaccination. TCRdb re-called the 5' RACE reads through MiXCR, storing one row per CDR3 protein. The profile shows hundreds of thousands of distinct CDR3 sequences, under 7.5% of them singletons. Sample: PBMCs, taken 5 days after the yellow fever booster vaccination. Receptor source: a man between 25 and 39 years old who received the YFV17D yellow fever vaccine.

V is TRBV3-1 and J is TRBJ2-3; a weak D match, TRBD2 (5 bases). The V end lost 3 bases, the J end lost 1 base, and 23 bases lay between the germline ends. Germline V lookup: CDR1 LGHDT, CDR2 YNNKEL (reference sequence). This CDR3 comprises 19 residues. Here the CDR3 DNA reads TGTGCCAGCAGCCAGAGTATTCCCGGGGTTTCAAACCGCACAGATACGCAGTATTTT. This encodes CASSQSIPGVSNRTDTQYF.

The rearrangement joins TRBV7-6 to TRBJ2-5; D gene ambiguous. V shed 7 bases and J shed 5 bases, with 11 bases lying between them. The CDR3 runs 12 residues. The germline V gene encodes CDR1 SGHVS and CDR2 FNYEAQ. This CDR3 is CASTQMSETQYF. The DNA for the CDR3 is TGTGCCAGCACCCAAATGTCGGAGACCCAGTACTTC.

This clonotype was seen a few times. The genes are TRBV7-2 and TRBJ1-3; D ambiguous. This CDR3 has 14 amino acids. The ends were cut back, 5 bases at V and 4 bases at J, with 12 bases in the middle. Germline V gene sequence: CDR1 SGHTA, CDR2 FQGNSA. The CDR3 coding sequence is TGTGCCAGCAGCGCCAGTTCTCCCGGAAACACCATATATTTT. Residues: CASSASSPGNTIYF.

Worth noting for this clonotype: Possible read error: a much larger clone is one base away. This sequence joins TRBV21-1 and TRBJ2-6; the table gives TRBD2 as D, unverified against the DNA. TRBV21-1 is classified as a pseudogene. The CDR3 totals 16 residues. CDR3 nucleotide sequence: TGTGCCAGCGATGGGGACTCCGACTCTGGGGCCAACGTCCTGACTTTC. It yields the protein CASDGDSDSGANVLTF.

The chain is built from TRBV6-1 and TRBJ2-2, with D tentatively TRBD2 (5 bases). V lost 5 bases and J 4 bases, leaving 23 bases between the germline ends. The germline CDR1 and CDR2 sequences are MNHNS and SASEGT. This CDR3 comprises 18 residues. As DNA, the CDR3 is TGTGCCAGCAGTACCAGAAGGGCGGGTGGTAGCGTCACCGGGGAGCTGTTTTTT. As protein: CASSTRRAGGSVTGELFF.

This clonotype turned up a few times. CDR3 region: CASSHRGPNTGELFF. CDR3 coding DNA: TGTGCCAGCAGTCACAGGGGGCCGAACACCGGGGAGCTGTTTTTT. This chain connects TRBV12-3 or TRBV12-4 to TRBJ2-2, with TRBD1 matching over 9 bases. The CDR3 is 15 residues long. The V gene end was trimmed by 5 bases and the J gene end by 0 bases; junction bases not matched to a gene: 1.

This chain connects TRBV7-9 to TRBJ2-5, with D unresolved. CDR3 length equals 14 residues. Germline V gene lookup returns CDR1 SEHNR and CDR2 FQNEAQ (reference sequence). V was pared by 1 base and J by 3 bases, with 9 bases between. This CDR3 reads CASSLETPKETQYF. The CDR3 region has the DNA TGTGCCAGCAGCTTAGAGACCCCTAAAGAGACCCAGTACTTC.

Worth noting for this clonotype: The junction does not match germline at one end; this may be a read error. As DNA, the CDR3 is TGCAGTGCAAGAGAAGGGACCGGAAATAATAACCAGTACTTC. Its protein product is CSAREGTGNNNQYF. This chain uses TRBV20-1 with TRBJ2-5, with D perhaps matching TRBD1 or TRBD2 (5 bases each). The germline CDR1 and CDR2 sequences are DFQATT and SNEGSKA (reference sequence). This CDR3 is 14 amino acids long.

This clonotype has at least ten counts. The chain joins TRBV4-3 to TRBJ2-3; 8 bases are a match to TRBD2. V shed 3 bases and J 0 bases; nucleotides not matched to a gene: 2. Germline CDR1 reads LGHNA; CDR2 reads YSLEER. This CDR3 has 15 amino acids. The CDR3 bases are TGCGCCAGCAGCCACTCTAGCGGGAGCACAGATACGCAGTATTTT. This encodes CASSHSSGSTDTQYF.

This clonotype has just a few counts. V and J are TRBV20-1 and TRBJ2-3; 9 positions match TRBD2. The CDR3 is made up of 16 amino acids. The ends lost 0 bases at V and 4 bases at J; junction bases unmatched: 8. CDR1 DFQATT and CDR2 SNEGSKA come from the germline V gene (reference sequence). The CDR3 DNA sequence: TGCAGTGCTAGAGAGTGGGTAGCGGGAGTGTCAGATACGCAGTATTTT. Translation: CSAREWVAGVSDTQYF.

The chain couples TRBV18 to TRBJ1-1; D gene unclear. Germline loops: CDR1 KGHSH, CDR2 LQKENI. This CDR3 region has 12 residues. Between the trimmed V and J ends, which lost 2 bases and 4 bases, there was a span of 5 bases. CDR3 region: CASSPYTTEAFF. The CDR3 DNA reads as TGTGCCAGCTCACCATACACCACTGAAGCTTTCTTT.

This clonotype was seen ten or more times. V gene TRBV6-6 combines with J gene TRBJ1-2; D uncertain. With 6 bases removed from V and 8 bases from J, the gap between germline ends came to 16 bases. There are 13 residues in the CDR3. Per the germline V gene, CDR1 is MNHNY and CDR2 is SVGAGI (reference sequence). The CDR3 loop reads CASSVGSQWGYTF. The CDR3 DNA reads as TGTGCCAGCAGCGTAGGATCTCAGTGGGGCTACACCTTC.

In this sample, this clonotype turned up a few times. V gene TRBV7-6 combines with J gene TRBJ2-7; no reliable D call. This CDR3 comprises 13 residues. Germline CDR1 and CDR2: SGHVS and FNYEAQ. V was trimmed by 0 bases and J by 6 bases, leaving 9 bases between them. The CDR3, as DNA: TGTGCCAGCAGCTTAGCGCTAACCACCGAGCAGTACTTC. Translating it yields CASSLALTTEQYF.

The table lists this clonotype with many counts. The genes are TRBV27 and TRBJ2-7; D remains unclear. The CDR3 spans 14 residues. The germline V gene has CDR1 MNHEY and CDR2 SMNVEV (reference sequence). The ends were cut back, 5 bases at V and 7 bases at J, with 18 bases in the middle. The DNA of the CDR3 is TGTGCCAGCAGTCCGTCCGATCCGACGAGGGAGCAGTACTTC. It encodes CASSPSDPTREQYF.

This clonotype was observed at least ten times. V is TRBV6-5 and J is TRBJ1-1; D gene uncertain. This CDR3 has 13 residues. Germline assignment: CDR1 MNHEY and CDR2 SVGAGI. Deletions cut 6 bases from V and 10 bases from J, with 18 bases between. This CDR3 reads CASSLGGRVAAFF. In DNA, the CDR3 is TGTGCCAGCAGCCTTGGTGGTAGGGTGGCAGCTTTCTTT.

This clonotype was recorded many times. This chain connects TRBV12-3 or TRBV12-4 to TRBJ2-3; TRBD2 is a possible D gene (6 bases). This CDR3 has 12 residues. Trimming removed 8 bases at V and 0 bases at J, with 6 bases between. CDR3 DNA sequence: TGTGCCAGCGGGACTAGCACAGATACGCAGTATTTT. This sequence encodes CASGTSTDTQYF.

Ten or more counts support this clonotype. Written as DNA, the CDR3 is TGTGCCAGCAGCTCCGAACAGGGGGTTAACACTGAAGCTTTCTTT. This sequence encodes CASSSEQGVNTEAFF. The rearrangement links TRBV5-6 to TRBJ1-1; 8 nucleotides line up with TRBD1. The CDR3 has 15 residues. Per the germline V gene, CDR1 is SGHDT and CDR2 is YYEEEE. V lost 3 bases to trimming and J lost 2 bases; unmatched junction nucleotides: 6.

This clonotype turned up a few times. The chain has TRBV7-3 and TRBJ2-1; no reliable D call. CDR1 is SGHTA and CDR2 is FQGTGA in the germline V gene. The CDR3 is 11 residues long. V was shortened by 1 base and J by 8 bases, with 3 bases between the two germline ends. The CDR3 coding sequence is TGTGCCAGCAGCTTAATCGATGAGCAGTTCTTC. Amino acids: CASSLIDEQFF.

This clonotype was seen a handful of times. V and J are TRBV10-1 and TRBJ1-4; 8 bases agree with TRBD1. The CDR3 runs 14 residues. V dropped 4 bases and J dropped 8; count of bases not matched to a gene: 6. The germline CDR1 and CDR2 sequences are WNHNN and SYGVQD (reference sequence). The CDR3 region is CASSGTGTEEKLFF. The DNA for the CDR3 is TGCGCCAGCAGTGGGACAGGGACAGAGGAAAAACTGTTTTTT.

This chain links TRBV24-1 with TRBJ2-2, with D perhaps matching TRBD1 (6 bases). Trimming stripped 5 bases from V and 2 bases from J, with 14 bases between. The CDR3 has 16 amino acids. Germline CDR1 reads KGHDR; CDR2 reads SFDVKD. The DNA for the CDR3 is TGTGCCACCAGTGCCCTCCGGGACACCAACACCGGGGAGCTGTTTTTT. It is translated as CATSALRDTNTGELFF.